This TCR beta chain is drawn from a study of cytomegalovirus exposure and HLA in healthy donors. Across the study: There were some 410 genotyped donors. Of these, roughly 80% fell in the genetic ancestry cluster associated with self-reported Caucasian donors.

The study, taken as a whole, reports: Segments of the TCR beta V type were, in most cases, productive about 87% or about 30% of the time in an earlier analysis. A later analysis reportedly found fewer N-insertions in an Asian-associated ancestry cluster than the roughly 680-donor mean. There were some V segments, including TRBV6-2 and TRBV6-3, excluded as indistinguishable.

Comment on this clone: Its antigen is not known.

Primers: 60 Vbeta forward and 13 Jbeta reverse. Assay: immunoSEQ multiplex PCR; the TCRdb copy retains only in-frame clones and omits some. The listing contains 150,000 to 200,000 clones. Germline CDR1 MGHDK, CDR2 SYGVNS. V was clipped by 3 bases and J by 2 bases; unmatched bases: 5. This CDR3 has 15 amino acids. The specimen sequenced was PBMCs. The TCR was taken from a woman between 55 and 75 years old in good health and CMV-seronegative. This rearrangement joins TRBV25-1 to TRBJ2-3; TRBD1 matches 7 bases. This CDR3 reads CASSEGDRDTDTQYF. The CDR3 coding sequence is TGTGCCAGCAGTGAGGGAGACAGGGACACAGATACGCAGTATTTT.